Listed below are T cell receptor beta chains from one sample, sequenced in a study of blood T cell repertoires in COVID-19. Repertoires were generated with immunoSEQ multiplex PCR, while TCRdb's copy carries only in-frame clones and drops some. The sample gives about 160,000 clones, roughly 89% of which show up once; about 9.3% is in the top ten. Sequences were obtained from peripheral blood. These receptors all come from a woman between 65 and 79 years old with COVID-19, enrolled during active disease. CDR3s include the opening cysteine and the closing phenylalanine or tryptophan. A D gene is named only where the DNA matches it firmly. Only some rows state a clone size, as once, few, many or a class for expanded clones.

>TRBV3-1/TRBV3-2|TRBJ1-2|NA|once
TGTGCCAGCAGCCAACAGGGAGGCTATGGCTACACCTTC
CASSQQGGYGYTF
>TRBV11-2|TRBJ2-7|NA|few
TGTGCCAGCAGCCGCCTACAGAGCTCCTACGAGCAGTACTTC
CASSRLQSSYEQYF
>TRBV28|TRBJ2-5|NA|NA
TGTGCCAGCATGGCGGGAAGGGAGACCCAGTACTTC
CASMAGRETQYF
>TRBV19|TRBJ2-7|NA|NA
TGTGCCAGTAGTCCGGGACATCCCTACGAGCAGTACTTC
CASSPGHPYEQYF
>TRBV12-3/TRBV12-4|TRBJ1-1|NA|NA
TGTGCCAGCAGTCCTGACAGACTTTCCCCTTCTTTCTTT
CASSPDRLSPSFF
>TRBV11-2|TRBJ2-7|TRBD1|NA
TGTGCCAGCAGCCCCGATTCGGGGCCCGGGACAGGGACAGGGGAGCAGTACTTC
CASSPDSGPGTGTGEQYF
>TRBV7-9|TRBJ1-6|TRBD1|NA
TGTGCCAGCAGCCAAAGCTCTGGGACAGGCAAATCACCCCTCCACTTT
CASSQSSGTGKSPLHF
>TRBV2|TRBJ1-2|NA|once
TGTGCCAGCAGTGAACGGGGAACAAACCGATACAACTATGGCTACACCTTC
CASSERGTNRYNYGYTF
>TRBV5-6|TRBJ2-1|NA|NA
TGTGCCAGCAGCATATCCGGGACTCCAAATGAGCAGTTCTTC
CASSISGTPNEQFF
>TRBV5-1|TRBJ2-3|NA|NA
TGCGCCAGCAGCTTGGCAGCGTTAAGCACAGATACGCAGTATTTT
CASSLAALSTDTQYF
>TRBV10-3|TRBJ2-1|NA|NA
TGTGCCACCCAGGGGGGGACAGGATACAATGAGCAGTTCTTC
CATQGGTGYNEQFF
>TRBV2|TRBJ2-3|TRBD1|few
TGTGCCAGCACCACAGGGGATACTAGCACAGATACGCAGTATTTT
CASTTGDTSTDTQYF
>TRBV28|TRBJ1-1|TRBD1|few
TGTGCCAGCAGTTTGGAGGACAGGACATACGCTTTCTTT
CASSLEDRTYAFF
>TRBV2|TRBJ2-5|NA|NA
TGTGCCAGCAGTGAAGGGGGGCCCCAAGAGACCCAGTACTTC
CASSEGGPQETQYF
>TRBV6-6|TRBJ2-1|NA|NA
TGTGCCAGCAGTTCCGAGGGATACAATGAGCAGTTCTTC
CASSSEGYNEQFF
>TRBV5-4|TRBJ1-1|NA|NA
TGTGCCAGCAGCTCGGACGACAGGTCCGGGGCTTTCTTT
CASSSDDRSGAFF
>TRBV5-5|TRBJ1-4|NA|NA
TGTGCCAGCAGCCCGACCCCGACAGAAAATGAAAAACTGTTTTTT
CASSPTPTENEKLFF
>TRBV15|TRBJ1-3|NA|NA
TGTGCCACCAGCAGAGATACCCCCACAGGGCTGGCTGGAAACACCATATATTTT
CATSRDTPTGLAGNTIYF
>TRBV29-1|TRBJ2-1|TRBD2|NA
TGCAGCGTTTGGGGCGGGGGGGTGTTCAATGAGCAGTTCTTC
CSVWGGGVFNEQFF
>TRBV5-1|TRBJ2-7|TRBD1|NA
TGCGCCAGCAGCACCCTACAGGGGTCCTCCTACGAGCAGTACTTC
CASSTLQGSSYEQYF
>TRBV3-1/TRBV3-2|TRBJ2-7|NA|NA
TGTGCCAGCAGCCCCCGGGCAGGGGGAGGCGAGCAGTACTTC
CASSPRAGGGEQYF
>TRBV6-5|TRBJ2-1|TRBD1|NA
TGTGCCAGCAGTTACTCTGGGACAGGTATTGATGAGCAGTTCTTC
CASSYSGTGIDEQFF
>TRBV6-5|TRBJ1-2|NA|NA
TGTGCCAGCAGTTACAACAGGGTAGGCTACACCTTC
CASSYNRVGYTF
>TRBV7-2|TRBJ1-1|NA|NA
TGTGCCAGCAGCGCGCGACGGGACTCCTGGAACACTGAAGCTTTCTTT
CASSARRDSWNTEAFF
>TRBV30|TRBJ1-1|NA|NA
TGTGCCTGGCGTGGGGGGGGCACTGAAGCTTTCTTT
CAWRGGGTEAFF
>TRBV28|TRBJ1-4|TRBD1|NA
TGTGCCAGCAGAAGATCCGGGACAGGGAATGAAAAACTGTTTTTT
CASRRSGTGNEKLFF